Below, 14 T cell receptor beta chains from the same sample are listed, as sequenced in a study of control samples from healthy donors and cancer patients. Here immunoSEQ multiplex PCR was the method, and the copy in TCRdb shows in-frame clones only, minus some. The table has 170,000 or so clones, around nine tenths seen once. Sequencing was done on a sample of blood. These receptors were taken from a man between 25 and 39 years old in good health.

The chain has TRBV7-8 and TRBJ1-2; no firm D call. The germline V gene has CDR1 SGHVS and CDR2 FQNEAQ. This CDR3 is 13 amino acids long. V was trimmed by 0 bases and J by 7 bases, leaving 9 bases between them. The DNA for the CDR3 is TGTGCCAGCAGCTTAGCCGTTAATATTGGCTACACCTTC. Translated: CASSLAVNIGYTF.

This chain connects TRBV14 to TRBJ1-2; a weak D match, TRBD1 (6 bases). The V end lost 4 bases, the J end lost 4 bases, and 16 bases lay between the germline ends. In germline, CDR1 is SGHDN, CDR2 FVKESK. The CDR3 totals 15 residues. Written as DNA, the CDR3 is TGTGCCAGCAGCCTCCTCGGGGGGGGCCCCTATGGCTACACCTTC. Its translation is CASSLLGGGPYGYTF.

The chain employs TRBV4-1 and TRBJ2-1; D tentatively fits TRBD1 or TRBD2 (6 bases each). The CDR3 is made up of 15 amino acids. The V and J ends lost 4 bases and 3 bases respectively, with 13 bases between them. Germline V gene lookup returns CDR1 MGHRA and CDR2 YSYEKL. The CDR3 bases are TGCGCCAGCAGCCGGACTGGAGGGGGCTACAATGAGCAGTTCTTC. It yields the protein CASSRTGGGYNEQFF.

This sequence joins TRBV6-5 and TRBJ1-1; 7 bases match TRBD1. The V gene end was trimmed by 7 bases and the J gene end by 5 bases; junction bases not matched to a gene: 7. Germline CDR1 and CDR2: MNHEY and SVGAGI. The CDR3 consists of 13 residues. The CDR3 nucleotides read TGTGCCAGCACCTACAGGGGAGATACTGAAGCTTTCTTT. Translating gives CASTYRGDTEAFF.

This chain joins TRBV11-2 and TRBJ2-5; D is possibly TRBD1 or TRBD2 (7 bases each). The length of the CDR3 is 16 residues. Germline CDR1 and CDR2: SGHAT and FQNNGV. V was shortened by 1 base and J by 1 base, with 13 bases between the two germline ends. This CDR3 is CASSLARGTTQETQYF. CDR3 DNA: TGTGCCAGCAGCTTAGCCAGGGGGACTACCCAAGAGACCCAGTACTTC.

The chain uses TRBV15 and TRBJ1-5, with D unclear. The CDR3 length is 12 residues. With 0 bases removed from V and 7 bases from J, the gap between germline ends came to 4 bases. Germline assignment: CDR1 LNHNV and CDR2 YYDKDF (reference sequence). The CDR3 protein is CATSRDRQPQHF. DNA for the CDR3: TGTGCCACCAGCAGAGACCGACAGCCCCAGCATTTT.

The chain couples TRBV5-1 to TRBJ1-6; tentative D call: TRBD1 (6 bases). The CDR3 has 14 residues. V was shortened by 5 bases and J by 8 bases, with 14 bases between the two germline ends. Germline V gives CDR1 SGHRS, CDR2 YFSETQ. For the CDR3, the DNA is TGCGCCAGCAGGGGGACAAGGCCAGATTCACCCCTCCACTTT. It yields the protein CASRGTRPDSPLHF.

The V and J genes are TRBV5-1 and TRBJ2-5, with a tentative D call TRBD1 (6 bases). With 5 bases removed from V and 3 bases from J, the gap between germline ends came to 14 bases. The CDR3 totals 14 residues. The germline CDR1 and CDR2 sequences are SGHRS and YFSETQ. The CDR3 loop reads CASSNPAGEETQYF. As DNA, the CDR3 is TGCGCCAGCAGTAATCCCGCAGGGGAAGAGACCCAGTACTTC.

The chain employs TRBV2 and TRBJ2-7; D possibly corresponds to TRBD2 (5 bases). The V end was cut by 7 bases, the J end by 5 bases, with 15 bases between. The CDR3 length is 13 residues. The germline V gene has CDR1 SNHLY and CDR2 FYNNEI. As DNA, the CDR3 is TGTGCCAGCACGCCTTTCCGGAGGAACGAGCAGTACTTC. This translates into CASTPFRRNEQYF. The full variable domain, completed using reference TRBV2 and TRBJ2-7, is EPEVTQTPSHQVTQMGQEVILRCVPISNHLYFYWYRQILGQKVEFLVSFYNNEISEKSEIFDDQFSVERPDGSNFTLKIRSTKLEDSAMYFCASTPFRRNEQYFGPGTRLTVT.

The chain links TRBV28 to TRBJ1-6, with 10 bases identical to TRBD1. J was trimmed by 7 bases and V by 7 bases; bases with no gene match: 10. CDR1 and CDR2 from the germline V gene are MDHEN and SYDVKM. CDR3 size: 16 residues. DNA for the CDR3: TGTGCCAGCACCGCCGGGGGACAGGGGTGGAATTCACCCCTCCACTTT. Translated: CASTAGGQGWNSPLHF. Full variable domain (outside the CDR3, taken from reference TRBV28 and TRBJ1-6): DVKVTQSSRYLVKRTGEKVFLECVQDMDHENMFWYRQDPGLGLRLIYFSYDVKMKEKGDIPEGYSVSREKKERFSLILESASTNQTSMYLCASTAGGQGWNSPLHFGNGTRLTVT.

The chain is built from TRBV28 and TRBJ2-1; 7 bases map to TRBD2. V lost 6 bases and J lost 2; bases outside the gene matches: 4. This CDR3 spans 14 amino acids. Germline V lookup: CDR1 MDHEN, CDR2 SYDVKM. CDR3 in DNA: TGTGCCAGCAGCCCTAGCGGCCCCTACAATGAGCAGTTCTTC. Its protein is CASSPSGPYNEQFF.

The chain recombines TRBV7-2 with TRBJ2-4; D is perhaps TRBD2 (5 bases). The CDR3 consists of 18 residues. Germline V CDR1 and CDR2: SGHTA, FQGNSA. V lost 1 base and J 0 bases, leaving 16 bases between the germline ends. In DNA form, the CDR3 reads TGTGCCAGCAGCTTAGAGGCCTCGGGAAACCTAGCCAAAAACATTCAGTACTTC. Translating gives CASSLEASGNLAKNIQYF.

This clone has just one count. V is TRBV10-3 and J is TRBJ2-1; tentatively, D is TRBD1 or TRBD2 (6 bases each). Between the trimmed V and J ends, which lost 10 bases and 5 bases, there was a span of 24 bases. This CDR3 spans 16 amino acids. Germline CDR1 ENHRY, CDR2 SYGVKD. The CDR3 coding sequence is TGTGCCACGAACCCGGGGGCGGGGTGGCTTAACAATGAGCAGTTCTTC. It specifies CATNPGAGWLNNEQFF.

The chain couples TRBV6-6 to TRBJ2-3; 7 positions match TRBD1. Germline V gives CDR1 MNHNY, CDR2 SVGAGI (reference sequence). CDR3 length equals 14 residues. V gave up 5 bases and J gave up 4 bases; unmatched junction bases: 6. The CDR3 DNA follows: TGTGCCAGCAGTATAAACAGGGGCCCAGATACGCAGTATTTT. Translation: CASSINRGPDTQYF.